The source of this TCR delta chain is a study of gamma-delta T cells after stem cell transplantation. TCRdb reran clone calling via CATT on the RT-PCR reads. The sample records about 850 delta-chain clones, around 2.8% being singletons. About this clone: TCRdb pairs this DNA with a much larger clone's protein that differs at residue 10, likely a read error; the protein shown was translated from the DNA.

The specimen was gamma-delta T cells. The sequence came from a human donor. It is not recorded whose cells these are; they may come from a transplant donor.

CDR3 protein: CACDYTGGNADKLIF. CDR3 nucleotide sequence: TGTGCCTGTGACTATACTGGGGGAAACGCCGATAAACTCATCTTT. The V gene is TRDV2, the J gene TRDJ1; 9 bases agree with TRDD3. After removal of 3 bases from V and 3 bases from J, the junction contained 7 bases not matched to a gene. The CDR3 totals 15 residues. Germline CDR1 reads GEAIGNYY; CDR2 reads EKD.